This record covers a single T cell receptor (beta chain). This specimen comes from a study of T cell changes during pregnancy in multiple sclerosis. The germline gives CDR1 MRHNA, CDR2 SNTAGT. The CDR3 contains 17 residues. V gave up 0 bases and J gave up 8 bases; unmatched junction bases: 10. Some clones are missing from TCRdb's copy, which holds only in-frame ones; the method was immunoSEQ multiplex PCR. The data show some 54,000 clones, roughly 94% seen once. The input for sequencing was CD8+ T cells from peripheral blood mononuclear cells, taken in the third trimester of pregnancy. The sequence derives from a female donor with multiple sclerosis, enrolled in a pregnancy study. The chain joins TRBV6-4 to TRBJ2-1; TRBD2 matches at 10 bases. In nucleotides, the CDR3 is TGTGCCAGCAGTGACTCGAAAGAGGCTAGCGGGAGTTATGAGCAGTTCTTC. It translates to CASSDSKEASGSYEQFF.